This TCR beta chain was identified in a study of post-analysis software for immune sequencing data. As concerns this clonotype: What it binds is not known.

The V and J ends lost 7 bases and 5 bases respectively, with 20 bases between them. Germline CDR1 reads MNHEY; CDR2 reads SVGAGI. The CDR3 consists of 15 residues. Study conclusions and caveats: Higher frequency in patients than in controls was seen for about five TRBV segments, with TRBV5-6, TRBV5-1 and TRBV20-1 among them.

The TCR beta cDNA libraries carried unique molecular identifiers. MiXCR, run by TCRdb on the PCR reads, gives a single entry per CDR3 protein. The data hold 750,000 to 900,000 distinct CDR3 sequences, with around 42% observed a single time. Sequencing was done on a sample of blood. The clonotype originates from a girl between 5 and 17 years old with multiple sclerosis. The chain joins TRBV6-5 to TRBJ2-5; D possibly uses TRBD1 or TRBD2 (5 bases each). CDR3 residues: CASMGPGSGLETQYF. The CDR3 DNA sequence: TGTGCCAGCATGGGTCCAGGGTCGGGGTTGGAGACCCAGTACTTC.